Sequencing of this T cell receptor (beta chain) was carried out in a study of T cell clones after liver transplantation. Study at large: As an antigen-independent comparator, third-party-reactive TCRbeta sequences came from pre-transplant mixed lymphocyte reactions. HCV positivity affected three of eight recipients; the rest lacked autoimmune or viral indications.

General study results and limits: The donor-reactive repertoire was only partly measurable in a couple of subjects, lacking donor cells. Graft donor-reactive T cells possibly entered the graft instead of undergoing deletion.

Repertoires were generated with immunoSEQ multiplex PCR, while TCRdb's copy carries only in-frame clones and drops some. Counted here are 72,000 or so clones, approximately 82% occurring once; the ten biggest clones make up about 2.5%. The CDR3 runs 14 residues. The V gene's germline CDR1 is SGDLS and CDR2 YYNGEE. V was pared by 2 bases and J by 6 bases, with 13 bases between. As regards this clone: Its antigen is undetermined.

This receptor was taken from a human patient who received a liver transplant. The T cells may come from the graft donor. This sample comprised CD4+ T cells from blood, obtained at the 22-month timepoint. The chain has TRBV9 and TRBJ2-3; D may be TRBD1 or TRBD2 (5 bases each). CDR3 protein: CASSVGTATDTQYF. Here the CDR3 DNA reads TGTGCCAGCAGCGTCGGGACGGCAACCGATACGCAGTATTTT.